The 7 T cell receptor beta chains below come from one sample, sequenced in a study of T cell responses to AZD1222 COVID-19 vaccine. Assay: immunoSEQ multiplex PCR; the TCRdb copy retains only in-frame clones and omits some. The sample consists of roughly 120,000 clones, 75% to 95% of them appearing once. The starting material was peripheral blood, obtained 28 days after the second dose of the MenACWY control vaccine. These receptors were collected from an adult who received the MenACWY meningococcal vaccine as a control.

The chain carries TRBV28 and TRBJ1-2; no firm D call. The ends were cut back, 3 bases at V and 8 bases at J, with 16 bases in the middle. CDR3 length: 14 amino acids. Germline lookup yields CDR1 MDHEN and CDR2 SYDVKM. The CDR3 here is CASSLVTRKRGYTF. The DNA for the CDR3 is TGTGCCAGCAGTTTGGTCACCCGCAAGAGGGGCTACACCTTC.

This clone was picked up a small number of times. This rearrangement joins TRBV2 to TRBJ1-1; D call uncertain. Deletions cut 7 bases from V and 4 bases from J, with 16 bases between. This CDR3 contains 14 residues. In germline, CDR1 is SNHLY, CDR2 FYNNEI. The CDR3 sequence: CASTVRTEGTEAFF. The CDR3 DNA reads as TGTGCCAGCACGGTGCGGACGGAGGGCACTGAAGCTTTCTTT.

V is TRBV7-9 and J is TRBJ2-5; 9 bases agree with TRBD1. The CDR3 covers 18 residues. V shed 6 bases, J shed 2 bases, and the junction held 16 bases outside the gene matches. Germline CDR1 is SEHNR and CDR2 is FQNEAQ (reference sequence). The CDR3 loop is CASRPFYRGLRTQETQYF. The CDR3 DNA reads TGTGCCAGCAGACCGTTCTACAGGGGGCTCCGGACACAAGAGACCCAGTACTTC.

V and J are TRBV28 and TRBJ2-3; no reliable D call. V was cut by 7 bases and J by 7 bases, with 9 bases left in between. Germline values: CDR1 MDHEN, CDR2 SYDVKM. The CDR3 consists of 11 residues. The CDR3 sequence: CASKDGYTQYF. DNA of the CDR3: TGTGCCAGCAAGGACGGTTATACGCAGTATTTT.

The chain couples TRBV7-2 to TRBJ2-1; no definite D call. V was pared by 5 bases and J by 4 bases, with 9 bases between. The CDR3 consists of 13 residues. Germline V gene data show CDR1 as SGHTA and CDR2 as FQGNSA. The CDR3: CASSPAAYNEQFF. DNA of the CDR3: TGTGCCAGCAGCCCAGCCGCTTACAATGAGCAGTTCTTC.

This chain joins TRBV11-1 and TRBJ2-5; 12 bases match TRBD2. The CDR3 is made up of 16 amino acids. Trimming removed 5 bases from V and 5 bases from J; junction bases left unmatched: 9. Germline-derived CDR1 and CDR2 are SGHAT and FQDESV (reference sequence). The CDR3 DNA follows: TGTGCCAGCAGCCCCATACTAGCGGGAGGAGGTGAGACCCAGTACTTC. Translating gives CASSPILAGGGETQYF.

This chain uses TRBV2 with TRBJ2-1; TRBD2 matches 11 bases. V trimming: 4 bases; J trimming: 6 bases; junction bases outside the gene matches: 5. CDR1 is SNHLY, CDR2 FYNNEI, per germline. This CDR3 has 15 residues. The CDR3 loop reads CASSGSGGAFNEQFF. CDR3 in DNA: TGTGCCAGCAGTGGTAGCGGGGGGGCTTTCAATGAGCAGTTCTTC.